The 21 T cell receptor beta chains presented below share a single source sample, sequenced in a study of blood T cell repertoires in COVID-19. Produced via immunoSEQ multiplex PCR; TCRdb's table is partial and in-frame only. The sample contains about 480,000 clones, about 89% of which appear only once. The specimen sequenced was peripheral blood. Receptors were obtained from a woman aged 30 to 39 with acute or convalescent COVID-19.

The V gene is TRBV6-1, the J gene TRBJ1-4, with a possible D match to TRBD1 (6 bases). Per germline, CDR1 MNHNS and CDR2 SASEGT. Deletions cut 1 base from V and 8 bases from J, with 17 bases between. The length of the CDR3 is 16 residues. The CDR3 nucleotides read TGTGCCAGCAGTGAAGTAGGGGGGGCTATCAAGGAAAAACTGTTTTTT. Its translation: CASSEVGGAIKEKLFF.

The DNA for the CDR3 is TGCGCCAGCAGCCATGCTGCAGCGGGGGTCAGGGAGACCCAGTACTTC. Amino acid sequence: CASSHAAAGVRETQYF. The gene calls are TRBV4-1 and TRBJ2-5; the match to TRBD2 covers 8 bases. J was trimmed by 5 bases and V by 3 bases; bases with no gene match: 11. CDR3 length: 16 amino acids. The germline V gene has CDR1 MGHRA and CDR2 YSYEKL.

The chain recombines TRBV15 with TRBJ1-1, with a tentative D call TRBD1 (5 bases). Trimming stripped 1 base from V and 6 bases from J, with 12 bases between. This CDR3 contains 14 residues. Per the germline V gene, CDR1 is LNHNV and CDR2 is YYDKDF (reference sequence). The CDR3 sequence: CATSRGGESAEAFF. The CDR3 region has the DNA TGTGCCACCAGCAGAGGGGGGGAGAGCGCTGAAGCTTTCTTT. The variable domain in full, completed from reference TRBV15 and TRBJ1-1, reads DAMVIQNPRYQVTQFGKPVTLSCSQTLNHNVMYWYQQKSSQAPKLLFHYYDKDFNNEADTPDNFQSRRPNTSFCFLDIRSPGLGDTAMYLCATSRGGESAEAFFGQGTRLTVV.

The CDR3 region is CASSTPGFNYGYTF. The CDR3 DNA sequence: TGTGCCAGCAGTACACCGGGGTTCAACTATGGCTACACCTTC. The chain joins TRBV6-5 to TRBJ1-2, with D unresolved. Germline V CDR1 and CDR2: MNHEY, SVGAGI. The CDR3 has 14 residues. Trimming removed 5 bases from V and 2 bases from J, with 12 bases in between.

The V and J genes are TRBV2 and TRBJ1-5; D unclear. The CDR3 extends over 13 amino acids. The V end was cut by 6 bases, the J end by 9 bases, with 15 bases between. CDR1 and CDR2 (germline): SNHLY, FYNNEI. CDR3 amino acids: CASSDRRYRPQHF. The DNA for the CDR3 is TGTGCCAGCAGCGACCGGAGATATCGGCCCCAGCATTTT.

This chain joins TRBV7-9 and TRBJ2-5, with D perhaps TRBD1 (6 bases). In germline, CDR1 is SEHNR, CDR2 FQNEAQ (reference sequence). The V end was cut by 5 bases, the J end by 2 bases, with 12 bases between. The CDR3 has 14 amino acids. CDR3 nucleotides: TGTGCCAGCAGCCGCCCCAGGGGTCAAGAGACCCAGTACTTC. Residues: CASSRPRGQETQYF.

The chain uses TRBV11-2 and TRBJ1-1, with a weak D call TRBD1 (5 bases). The CDR3 spans 12 residues. V was clipped by 4 bases and J by 11 bases, with 14 bases between them. Germline CDR1 and CDR2: SGHAT and FQNNGV. The CDR3 DNA follows: TGTGCCAGCAGCTGGGGCGGTGACCGGGCTTTCTTT. Its translation is CASSWGGDRAFF. The complete variable domain, with remaining parts taken from reference TRBV11-2 and TRBJ1-1, reads EAGVAQSPRYKIIEKRQSVAFWCNPISGHATLYWYQQILGQGPKLLIQFQNNGVVDDSQLPKDRFSAERLKGVDSTLKIQPAKLEDSAVYLCASSWGGDRAFFGQGTRLTVV.

The chain is built from TRBV5-6 and TRBJ1-1; perhaps TRBD1 as D (6 bases). Germline lookup yields CDR1 SGHDT and CDR2 YYEEEE. V gave up 4 bases and J gave up 1 base, with 14 bases separating them. The CDR3 totals 15 residues. CDR3: CASSPGEIKNTEAFF. The CDR3 nucleotides are TGTGCCAGCAGCCCAGGGGAAATTAAGAACACTGAAGCTTTCTTT.

The chain carries TRBV14 and TRBJ1-2; the D gene is possibly TRBD1 (5 bases). The germline gives CDR1 SGHDN, CDR2 FVKESK. The CDR3 runs to 13 residues. The V and J ends lost 4 bases and 8 bases respectively, with 14 bases between them. CDR3 nucleotides: TGTGCCAGCAGCCCCCAGGGTTTAAGGGGCTACACCTTC. This translates into CASSPQGLRGYTF.

V and J are TRBV30 and TRBJ1-1; D is unclear. In germline, CDR1 is GTSNPN, CDR2 SVGIG (reference sequence). With 0 bases removed from V and 0 bases from J, the gap between germline ends came to 8 bases. There are 14 residues in the CDR3. The DNA for the CDR3 is TGTGCCTGGAGTGTCTCAGGTCTGAACACTGAAGCTTTCTTT. Translating it yields CAWSVSGLNTEAFF.

The genes are TRBV9 and TRBJ2-5; 15 bases are a match to TRBD2. After removal of 2 bases from V and 4 bases from J, the junction contained 6 bases not matched to a gene. CDR1 SGDLS and CDR2 YYNGEE come from the germline V gene. This CDR3 is 17 amino acids long. The chain's CDR3 is CASSVPGTSGGLETQYF. Written as DNA, the CDR3 is TGTGCCAGCAGCGTTCCCGGGACTAGCGGGGGGTTAGAGACCCAGTACTTC. Together with reference TRBV9 and TRBJ2-5, the CDR3 gives the full variable domain: DSGVTQTPKHLITATGQRVTLRCSPRSGDLSVYWYQQSLDQGLQFLIQYYNGEERAKGNILERFSAQQFPDLHSELNLSSLELGDSALYFCASSVPGTSGGLETQYFGPGTRLLVL.

The chain uses TRBV6-1 and TRBJ1-4; D might be TRBD1 (6 bases). V dropped 2 bases and J dropped 8 bases, with 15 bases sitting between them. From germline, CDR1 is MNHNS and CDR2 SASEGT. The CDR3 loop spans 15 amino acids. This chain's CDR3 is CASSERTAKAEKLFF. The CDR3 nucleotides read TGTGCCAGCAGTGAAAGGACAGCGAAGGCAGAAAAACTGTTTTTT.

This clone was detected only once. This chain uses TRBV24-1 with TRBJ1-1, with D possibly being TRBD1 (6 bases). CDR3 length: 14 amino acids. Germline V gene data show CDR1 as KGHDR and CDR2 as SFDVKD. Trimming took off 5 bases at V and 5 bases at J, with 14 bases between the two ends. CDR3 coding DNA: TGTGCCACCAGTGTCAGGGGATGTTGGACTGAAGCTTTCTTT. Its protein product is CATSVRGCWTEAFF.

The chain is built from TRBV19 and TRBJ2-7; D gene unclear. The CDR3 consists of 14 residues. CDR1 and CDR2 from the germline V gene are LNHDA and SQIVND (reference sequence). V lost 3 bases and J 0 bases, leaving 9 bases between the germline ends. The CDR3 loop reads CASSMRESSYEQYF. CDR3 DNA sequence: TGTGCCAGTAGTATGAGAGAGAGCTCCTACGAGCAGTACTTC.

This clone is a singleton in its sample. The chain uses TRBV2 and TRBJ2-5, with 8 bases aligning to TRBD2. CDR1 SNHLY and CDR2 FYNNEI come from the germline V gene. CDR3 length: 14 amino acids. V trimming: 5 bases; J trimming: 5 bases; junction bases outside the gene matches: 7. The CDR3: CASSPGLAQETQYF. CDR3 nucleotides: TGTGCCAGCAGTCCTGGACTAGCTCAGGAGACCCAGTACTTC. Full variable domain (outside the CDR3, taken from reference TRBV2 and TRBJ2-5): EPEVTQTPSHQVTQMGQEVILRCVPISNHLYFYWYRQILGQKVEFLVSFYNNEISEKSEIFDDQFSVERPDGSNFTLKIRSTKLEDSAMYFCASSPGLAQETQYFGPGTRLLVL.

The chain uses TRBV27 and TRBJ2-7, with D tentatively TRBD1 (7 bases). The CDR3 has 13 amino acids. The germline V gene has CDR1 MNHEY and CDR2 SMNVEV (reference sequence). V was clipped by 3 bases and J by 7 bases, with 13 bases between them. The CDR3 here is CASSFTGAGEQYF. In DNA form, the CDR3 reads TGTGCCAGCAGTTTTACAGGGGCGGGGGAGCAGTACTTC.

The chain links TRBV5-6 to TRBJ2-4, with TRBD2 matching over 10 bases. The CDR3 has 17 residues. CDR1 and CDR2 (germline): SGHDT, YYEEEE. The J segment lost 9 bases and the V segment lost 0 bases, leaving 12 bases of the junction unmatched. The CDR3 nucleotides read TGTGCCAGCAGCTTGGATCAAGCGGGGGGGCTTAGAGCCATTCAGTACTTC. Translation gives CASSLDQAGGLRAIQYF.

The V call is TRBV1, the J call TRBJ2-4; the table's D gene call, TRBD2, was not cross checked with the DNA. TRBV1 corresponds to a pseudogene. This CDR3 has 16 residues. The chain's CDR3 is CPGASSGVLAKNIQYF. The CDR3 region has the DNA TGCCCCGGAGCGAGTAGCGGGGTTCTAGCCAAAAACATTCAGTACTTC.

This chain joins TRBV27 and TRBJ2-7; D might be TRBD2 (6 bases). In germline, CDR1 is MNHEY, CDR2 SMNVEV (reference sequence). V lost 2 bases to trimming and J lost 4 bases, with 15 bases between them. The CDR3 is 15 amino acids. CDR3 bases: TGTGCCAGCAGTTTAATGGGGGGTTGGGCGTACGAGCAGTACTTC. Amino acid sequence: CASSLMGGWAYEQYF.

This chain connects TRBV9 to TRBJ2-1; possibly TRBD1 for D (5 bases). CDR1 and CDR2 from the germline V gene are SGDLS and YYNGEE. The length of the CDR3 is 15 residues. V lost 0 bases to trimming and J lost 6 bases, with 13 bases between them. The CDR3, as DNA: TGTGCCAGCAGCGTAGGGGCCAGGGATGGCAATGAGCAGTTCTTC. Amino acids: CASSVGARDGNEQFF.

The V and J genes are TRBV5-4 and TRBJ2-3, with 10 bases fitting TRBD2. The germline V gene encodes CDR1 SGHNT and CDR2 YYREEE (reference sequence). CDR3 size: 16 residues. The ends lost 2 bases at V and 2 bases at J; junction bases unmatched: 5. CDR3 in DNA: TGTGCCAGCAGCTTTTCTAGCGGGAGTTTCACAGATACGCAGTATTTT. It codes for CASSFSSGSFTDTQYF.